Listed here are 19 T cell receptor beta chains from one sample, sequenced in a study of OX40 agonist ivuxolimab in advanced cancers. Some clones are missing from TCRdb's copy, which holds only in-frame ones; the method was immunoSEQ multiplex PCR. Altogether some 66,000 clones are present, more than 70% being singletons, with the ten largest covering over 0.55%. Sequenced here: CD4+ or CD8+ T cells sorted from blood, sampled in a trial of the OX40 agonist ivuxolimab. Every receptor here comes from an adult with an advanced solid tumor such as melanoma, head and neck, liver or kidney cancer.

V and J are TRBV7-9 and TRBJ1-2, with 7 bases identical to TRBD1. Germline values: CDR1 SEHNR, CDR2 FQNEAQ (reference sequence). V shed 5 bases, J shed 1 base, and the junction held 4 bases outside the gene matches. CDR3 length equals 14 residues. In DNA form, the CDR3 reads TGTGCCAGCAGCCCCACAGGGGATAACTATGGCTACACCTTC. Translated: CASSPTGDNYGYTF.

The chain has TRBV7-8 and TRBJ2-7, with 8 bases aligning to TRBD2. This CDR3 region has 18 residues. V was pared by 5 bases and J by 0 bases, with 15 bases of the junction left unmatched. Germline assignment: CDR1 SGHVS and CDR2 FQNEAQ. Here the CDR3 DNA reads TGTGCCAGCAGCCCCCGGACTGTCAGCGGGGGTCCCTCCTACGAGCAGTACTTC. Protein sequence: CASSPRTVSGGPSYEQYF.

The chain combines TRBV30 with TRBJ1-4, with D unresolved. Germline CDR1 reads GTSNPN; CDR2 reads SVGIG (reference sequence). The CDR3 has 14 residues. Trimming took 2 bases from V and 0 from J, leaving 7 bases between them. CDR3 in amino acids: CAWSQIATNEKLFF. CDR3 nucleotides: TGTGCCTGGAGTCAGATTGCAACTAATGAAAAACTGTTTTTT.

V is TRBV27 and J is TRBJ2-1; D could derive from TRBD1 or TRBD2 (6 bases each). The CDR3 runs 13 residues. V lost 1 base, J lost 8 bases, and 9 bases lay in between. Germline V CDR1 and CDR2: MNHEY, SMNVEV (reference sequence). CDR3 in amino acids: CASSLLGGYEQFF. Here the CDR3 DNA reads TGTGCCAGCAGTTTATTAGGGGGGTATGAGCAGTTCTTC.

The chain couples TRBV21-1 to TRBJ2-5. TRBV21-1 corresponds to a pseudogene. This CDR3 has 14 residues. CDR3 region: CASSKARDEETQYF. CDR3 nucleotides: TGTGCCAGCAGCAAAGCTAGGGACGAAGAGACCCAGTACTTC.

CDR3 protein: CASSLTSGGAVDTQYF. In DNA, the CDR3 is TGCGCCAGCAGCTTGACTAGCGGGGGGGCAGTAGATACGCAGTATTTT. The chain couples TRBV5-1 to TRBJ2-3; 13 nucleotides agree with TRBD2. The CDR3 is 16 amino acids. After removal of 1 base from V and 5 bases from J, the junction contained 4 bases not matched to a gene. The germline CDR1 and CDR2 sequences are SGHRS and YFSETQ.

The V gene is TRBV10-3, the J gene TRBJ2-4; D ambiguous. CDR1 is ENHRY, CDR2 SYGVKD, per germline. The V end lost 3 bases, the J end lost 0 bases, and 6 bases lay between the germline ends. The CDR3 consists of 14 residues. DNA for the CDR3: TGTGCCATCAGTGATTGGTTAGCCAAAAACATTCAGTACTTC. Its translation: CAISDWLAKNIQYF.

Only one count was recorded for this clone. V gene TRBV19 combines with J gene TRBJ2-2; TRBD1 might be the D (6 bases). The CDR3 length is 15 residues. Per the germline V gene, CDR1 is LNHDA and CDR2 is SQIVND (reference sequence). Trimming removed 7 bases from V and 2 bases from J, with 14 bases in between. The CDR3 region is CASKLGGPNTGELFF. CDR3 in DNA: TGTGCCAGTAAGCTTGGGGGCCCCAACACCGGGGAGCTGTTTTTT.

This sequence joins TRBV2 and TRBJ1-2; the D gene is possibly TRBD1 (6 bases). Germline V gene data show CDR1 as SNHLY and CDR2 as FYNNEI. CDR3 length: 12 amino acids. V was clipped by 6 bases and J by 8 bases, with 13 bases between them. CDR3 sequence: CASREQGRGYTF. CDR3 nucleotides: TGTGCCAGCAGAGAACAGGGACGCGGCTACACCTTC.

As concerns this clone: Other DNA sequences of this sample code for an identical CDR3. The chain is built from TRBV9 and TRBJ2-7, with TRBD1 matching 9 bases. There are 15 residues in the CDR3. Trimming cost V 0 bases and J 5 bases; bases outside gene matches: 6. Germline lookup yields CDR1 SGDLS and CDR2 YYNGEE. The CDR3, as DNA: TGTGCCAGCAGCGTAGGCGGGACAGGGAGCCACGAGCAGTACTTC. Translation: CASSVGGTGSHEQYF.

The rearrangement uses TRBV6-5 and TRBJ2-1; 9 bases are shared with TRBD2. The CDR3 sequence is 14 residues long. Germline V lookup: CDR1 MNHEY, CDR2 SVGAGI. J lost 7 bases, V lost 2 bases, and 3 bases had no gene match. In nucleotides, the CDR3 is TGTGCCAGCAGTTACCTAGCGGGGAGGAATGAGCAGTTCTTC. Its translation: CASSYLAGRNEQFF.

The genes are TRBV5-6 and TRBJ2-7, with a weak D call TRBD1 (5 bases). CDR3 size: 15 residues. With 4 bases removed from V and 4 bases from J, the gap between germline ends came to 18 bases. Germline CDR1 SGHDT, CDR2 YYEEEE. The CDR3 protein is CASSLWTKFGYEQYF. CDR3 bases: TGTGCCAGCAGCCTCTGGACAAAATTCGGGTACGAGCAGTACTTC.

V usage is TRBV5-1 and J usage is TRBJ1-1; possibly TRBD1 for D (6 bases). The CDR3 runs 15 residues. Looked up from germline, CDR1 is SGHRS and CDR2 is YFSETQ. V was shortened by 4 bases and J by 0 bases, with 13 bases between the two germline ends. The CDR3 sequence is CASSAQGRVNTEAFF. CDR3 nucleotide sequence: TGCGCCAGCAGCGCACAGGGTCGGGTGAACACTGAAGCTTTCTTT.

The chain recombines TRBV2 with TRBJ1-5; tentative D call: TRBD1 (5 bases). CDR3 length equals 14 residues. CDR1 SNHLY and CDR2 FYNNEI come from the germline V gene. V lost 5 bases, J lost 2 bases, and 10 bases lay in between. In nucleotides, the CDR3 is TGTGCCAGCAGTCAGGGTCTGGGCAATCAGCCCCAGCATTTT. Protein: CASSQGLGNQPQHF.

The chain joins TRBV4-1 to TRBJ2-3, with a possible D match to TRBD2 (7 bases). V shed 3 bases and J shed 5 bases, with 12 bases lying between them. Germline values: CDR1 MGHRA, CDR2 YSYEKL. The CDR3 is made up of 14 amino acids. CDR3 DNA sequence: TGCGCCAGCAGCCAGGGGGGGCCGGGAGATACGCAGTATTTT. This translates into CASSQGGPGDTQYF.

The V and J genes are TRBV7-7 and TRBJ2-1; 10 bases fit TRBD1. The CDR3 totals 13 residues. Germline V gene lookup returns CDR1 SSHAT and CDR2 FNYEAQ (reference sequence). The CDR3 DNA follows: TGTGCTAGCGGGACAGGGGTTGACAATGAGCAGTTCTTC. This sequence encodes CASGTGVDNEQFF. Full variable domain (missing parts from reference TRBV7-7 and TRBJ2-1): GAGVSQSPRYKVTKRGQDVTLRCDPISSHATLYWYQQALGQGPEFLTYFNYEAQPDKSGLPSDRFSAERPEGSISTLTIQRTEQRDSAMYRCASGTGVDNEQFFGPGTRLTVL.

The V and J genes are TRBV29-1 and TRBJ2-5, with D perhaps matching TRBD1 (5 bases). The V and J ends lost 2 bases and 2 bases respectively, with 15 bases between them. There are 15 residues in the CDR3. Per the germline V gene, CDR1 is SQVTM and CDR2 is ANQGSEA. Here the CDR3 DNA reads TGCAGCGTTGAACCCGGGTGCGACAGTCAAGAGACCCAGTACTTC. It specifies CSVEPGCDSQETQYF. Full variable domain (rest looked up from reference TRBV29-1 and TRBJ2-5): SAVISQKPSRDICQRGTSLTIQCQVDSQVTMMFWYRQQPGQSLTLIATANQGSEATYESGFVIDKFPISRPNLTFSTLTVSNMSPEDSSIYLCSVEPGCDSQETQYFGPGTRLLVL.

V is TRBV6-1 and J is TRBJ2-1; D uncertain. The CDR3 runs to 13 residues. V was clipped by 5 bases and J by 4 bases, with 9 bases between them. The germline V gene has CDR1 MNHNS and CDR2 SASEGT. The chain's CDR3 is CASSLESYNEQFF. CDR3 coding DNA: TGTGCCAGCAGTTTAGAGTCGTACAATGAGCAGTTCTTC.

CDR3 residues: CASSGIAGGDTGELFF. The CDR3 bases are TGTGCCAGCAGCGGGATAGCGGGGGGGGACACCGGGGAGCTGTTTTTT. The chain is built from TRBV5-4 and TRBJ2-2, with TRBD2 identical over 11 bases. Germline V gives CDR1 SGHNT, CDR2 YYREEE (reference sequence). CDR3 size: 16 residues. The ends lost 4 bases at V and 3 bases at J; junction bases unmatched: 5.